This TCR beta chain derives from a study of Graves' ophthalmopathy and Graves' hyperthyroidism. Study-wide context: Hyperthyroidism showing no ophthalmopathy within 18 months of follow-up was stable. Findings and caveats of the study: The model predicted progression of ophthalmopathy with a sensitivity of just over 70%, and its specificity was approximately 77%. Blood samples also showed most expanded thyroid clonotypes exceeding 0.001 frequency.

In the case of this clonotype: Its specificity is unknown.

Excluded were patients with other autoimmune diseases, uncontrolled infections, pregnancy or lactation. The TCR beta CDR3 regions underwent amplification from RNA transcripts. HTBI-primed first-round RT-PCR preceded second-round multiplex PCR. TCRdb re-derived calls from the multiplex PCR reads in MiXCR, one entry per CDR3 protein. Seen here are 450,000 to 600,000 distinct CDR3 sequences, 35% to 40% observed once, and the top ten hold over 3.5%. Input material: peripheral blood or thyroid tissue (not recorded which). The TCR comes from an adult man with Graves' hyperthyroidism.

CDR3 amino acids: CASSSHRTDYGYTF. The CDR3 nucleotides are TGTGCCAGCAGCTCCCACCGGACGGACTATGGCTACACCTTC. This chain uses TRBV7-8 with TRBJ1-2, with D hard to call. Germline V gene lookup returns CDR1 SGHVS and CDR2 FQNEAQ. V lost 4 bases and J lost 3, with 12 bases in between. This CDR3 comprises 14 residues.